Here is one T cell receptor (beta chain) with its context. The antigen it recognizes is unknown. No quality values exist for individual bases; no much larger clone is one base distant. The sample originates from a study of shared clonotypes between healthy human individuals (dated by TCRdb to 2019 to 2021). Regarding the study in general: Two women and a few men aged 18 to 49 years were included in the cohort. For each donor, CD4 naive and CD4 memory were each given three plates, CD8 naive was given two plates, and CD8 memory was given one plate. Blood TCR repertoires of roughly five healthy adults were deeply sequenced to estimate repertoire size and the extent of clonotype sharing between individuals. To increase sequencing depth and limit assay-specific biases, TCR repertoire library preparation and sequencing were carried out by different laboratories using diverse techniques. Per donor, leukapheresis produced somewhere between about 0.9 and 9 billion PBMCs.

The CDR3 runs 15 residues from the cysteine to the phenylalanine. Of all the DNA, just the CDR3 is kept, 45 bases in frame from base 1. Reading the germline V gene (reference sequence) gives CDR1 SGHAT and CDR2 FQDESV. The trim is 5 bases for V and 2 bases for J, with a gap of 13 bases between the germline ends. Using the deep immunoSEQ assay, TCR CDR3 regions were amplified from genomic DNA by multiplex PCR. For each cell subset, the extracted genomic DNA was distributed evenly across all wells of several immunoSEQ 96-well plates, and each plate served as one replicate. For sorted subsets, each replicate PCR was loaded with 200 ng genomic DNA, equivalent to some 31,000 T cell genomes. Purified libraries were quantified with a Qubit 3.0 fluorometer, sized on a Bioanalyzer 2100, and re-quantified with the KAPA Library Quantification kit. Every immunoSEQ 96-well plate was sequenced on a separate single-read 150-cycle Illumina NextSeq 550 flow cell. The original pipeline was this. Because the immunoSEQ output held only junctional sequences and lacked quality scores, the filtering could not match the filtering applied to full-length reads. Sequences were annotated with PyIR, a Python wrapper for IgBLAST v1.9, and V/J genes and CDR3 were assigned using IMGT germline references. Reads were filtered out if the reads had weak V/J assignments (E-value above 1e-6), no CDR3, stop codons, out-of-frame junctions, or ambiguous translated residues. V3J clonotypes were defined as sequences sharing the same inferred V gene, J gene, and CDR3 amino acid sequence. Percentage overlap between repertoires was computed as shared unique clonotypes divided by the size of the smaller repertoire. Repertoire richness was assessed with RTK rarefaction, the Chao1 estimator, and Recon v2.1 estimates of unobserved clonotypes. Generation probabilities were computed with OLGA for all TCRbeta clonotypes obtained by the gDNA method from several donors. TCRdb stores this immuneACCESS table with in-frame sequences only. Part of the clones is absent; in the studies checked, under half of the shortfall reflects unresolved V genes, and no reason is known for the rest. D and trimming come from the DNA, and the V and J calls and clone size come from that table. Across this sample there are 2 million to 2.5 million clones, with 90% to 96% seen only once. Around 0.13% of the sample is held by the ten biggest clonotypes.

Findings and caveats that apply to the study as a whole: Because the study included only a small number of donors, the genetic and exposure-history diversity represented was limited. Estimated clonotype richness was generally larger for naive than for memory subsets. Sampling was limited to blood, and TCR repertoires in tissue likely differ from TCR repertoires in blood. Compared with non-shared clonotypes, the clonotypes found in all four sorted-subset donors had higher generation probabilities. Based on pairwise subsampling, the degree of clonotype sharing among donors was expected to be affected by sequencing depth. About 4.5% of naive CD4, 3.5% of naive CD8, approximately 2% of memory CD4, and 0.35% to 0.4% of memory CD8 clonotypes were shared across several donors. Rarefaction of sorted-subset datasets indicated incomplete sequencing despite the large sequencing depth.

Healthy HIV-negative adults with no recently reported acute infections or vaccinations were included as donors. Every donor was a Caucasian adult living in Nashville, Tennessee, USA. Magnetic negative selection was used to enrich CD4+ T cells, after which naive cells were positively selected on CD45RA and the negative fraction became the memory subset. Blood was obtained by leukapheresis, after which PBMCs were separated by Ficoll-Histopaque density gradient centrifugation and cryopreserved in liquid nitrogen vapor phase. Analytical flow cytometry was used to check the purity and quantity of every magnetically sorted T cell population. From each sorted fraction, genomic DNA was isolated and quantified by UV absorbance on a Nanodrop 2000c.

This TCR came from a young man in good health. The chain is made from TRBV11-1 and TRBJ1-5, with the D gene too uncertain to name. Sequencing was performed on naive CD4+ T cells sorted from blood. The cell subset or site label, read with the paper, signifies: CD45RA+ positively selected. The CDR3 corresponds to CASSTGLGGNQPQHF. The sequenced DNA: TGTGCCAGCAGCACCGGCCTCGGGGGCAATCAGCCCCAGCATTTT. The full variable domain, completed from the reference TRBV11-1 and TRBJ1-5 proteins outside the CDR3, reads EAEVAQSPRYKITEKSQAVAFWCDPISGHATLYWYRQILGQGPELLVQFQDESVVDDSQLPKDRFSAERLKGVDSTLKIQPAELGDSAMYLCASSTGLGGNQPQHFGDGTRLSIL.